The sequence of this T cell receptor beta chain was determined in a study of technical replicates of blood from a handful of donors. The table came from immunoSEQ multiplex PCR; TCRdb's copy has only in-frame clones and leaves some out. The sample comprises around 70,000 clones, approximately 94% of which are singletons, and 0.3% to 0.45% rests with the top ten. V shed 3 bases and J shed 5 bases, with 11 bases lying between them. The CDR3 loop spans 13 amino acids. The V gene's germline CDR1 is LNHDA and CDR2 SQIVND (reference sequence). Source material: T cells isolated from PBMCs. This receptor was obtained from a human donor in good health. The V gene is TRBV19, the J gene TRBJ2-7; TRBD2 might be the D (6 bases). This chain's CDR3 is CASSIQGRHEQYF. The CDR3 coding sequence is TGTGCCAGTAGTATTCAAGGGAGGCACGAGCAGTACTTC.